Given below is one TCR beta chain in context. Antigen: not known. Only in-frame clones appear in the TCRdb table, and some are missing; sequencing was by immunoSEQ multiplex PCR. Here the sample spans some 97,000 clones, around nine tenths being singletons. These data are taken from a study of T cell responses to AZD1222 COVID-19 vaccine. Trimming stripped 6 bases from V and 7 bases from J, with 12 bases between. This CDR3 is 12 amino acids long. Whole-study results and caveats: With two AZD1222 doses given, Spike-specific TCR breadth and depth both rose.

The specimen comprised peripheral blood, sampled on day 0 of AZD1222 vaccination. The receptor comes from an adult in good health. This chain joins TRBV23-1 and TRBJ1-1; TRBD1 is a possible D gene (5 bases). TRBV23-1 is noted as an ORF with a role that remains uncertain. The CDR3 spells CASSLPGDEAFF. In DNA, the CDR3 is TGCGCCAGCAGCCTTCCGGGGGATGAAGCTTTCTTT.